The entry below gives a single T cell receptor (beta chain) sequence along with its context. Antigen specificity is unknown. The method was immunoSEQ multiplex PCR; TCRdb's version includes in-frame clones alone and lacks a portion of them. The sample includes 150,000 or so clones, roughly nine tenths seen only once; the top ten take 2.5% to 3%. V shed 0 bases and J shed 4 bases, with 15 bases lying between them. Germline CDR1 is SQVTM and CDR2 is ANQGSEA. The CDR3 is 15 residues long. The data originate from a study of T cell responses to AZD1222 COVID-19 vaccine. Study-level background: Second-dose schedules of about 4 or about 12 weeks were combined. Regarding the study as a whole: Nearly half of the spike-specific TCRs reportedly recognize variant regions that carry no mutations. Donors were chiefly white British, with a greater number of females, and clonal diversity was perhaps underestimated.

The chain employs TRBV29-1 and TRBJ1-2; D unresolved. Material: peripheral blood, obtained on day 0 of AZD1222 vaccination. This clonotype was sampled from an adult in good health. The CDR3 protein is CSVEDRGRAGYGYTF. The CDR3 DNA reads as TGCAGCGTTGAAGATCGCGGTCGGGCGGGCTATGGCTACACCTTC.